This is a list of T cell receptor beta chains from one sample in a study of control samples from healthy donors and cancer patients. Sequencing used immunoSEQ multiplex PCR; TCRdb keeps in-frame clones, though not all of them. The data contain about 83,000 clones, 90% to 95% of them seen just once; the ten biggest clones take up around 16%. Specimen: blood. Receptors were obtained from a man younger than 45 in good health. Each CDR3 is given with its conserved first and last residue. The D gene is left open where the match is weak. Size is omitted from some rows. Given values are once, few, many or a class for expanded clones.

d_call clone_size j_call v_call cdr3_length cdr3_nt cdr3_aa
TRBD2 NA TRBJ2-5 TRBV7-3 14 TGTGCCAGCAGCCCCTCTAGCGGGGTAGAGACCCAGTACTTC CASSPSSGVETQYF
NA NA TRBJ2-2 TRBV5-1 14 TGCGCCAGCAGCTTGGATACTAGCTCCGGGGAGCTGTTTTTT CASSLDTSSGELFF
NA NA TRBJ2-7 TRBV30 13 TGTGCCTGGAGCCACCGACAGGTTCCCGAGCAGTACTTC CAWSHRQVPEQYF
TRBD1 NA TRBJ1-2 TRBV7-9 14 TGTGCCAGCAGCGCGTACGGACAGGACTTCGGCTACACCTTC CASSAYGQDFGYTF
NA NA TRBJ2-1 TRBV5-4 14 TGTGCCAGCAGCCCTACTGGGGCCATGAGGGAGCAGTTCTTC CASSPTGAMREQFF
NA NA TRBJ1-1 TRBV18 14 TGTGCCAGCTCACCCGCACATATGAACACTGAAGCTTTCTTT CASSPAHMNTEAFF
NA NA TRBJ1-5 TRBV6-5 15 TGTGCCAGCAGTCCGGCAAGGGGGAGCAATCAGCCCCAGCATTTT CASSPARGSNQPQHF
NA NA TRBJ1-5 TRBV19 14 TGTGCCAGTAGGATATCAGGGAGCAATCAGCCCCAGCATTTT CASRISGSNQPQHF
NA NA TRBJ1-1 TRBV4-1 14 TGCGCCAGCAGTCCTGGGGGCCCGAACACTGAAGCTTTCTTT CASSPGGPNTEAFF
TRBD2 NA TRBJ2-7 TRBV19 14 TGTGCCAGTAGTCACTTGGGGACTAGCGGCGAGCAGTACTTC CASSHLGTSGEQYF
TRBD1 once TRBJ1-6 TRBV4-1 16 TGCGCCAGCAGCCAGGGGGACAGGTCCTATAATTCACCCCTCCACTTT CASSQGDRSYNSPLHF
NA NA TRBJ1-1 TRBV5-1 14 TGCGCCAGCAGCCCACGGGCAGGGGCGACTGAAGCTTTCTTT CASSPRAGATEAFF
NA NA TRBJ1-2 TRBV7-9 13 TGTGCCAGCAGCCCGACAGCTAACTATGGCTACACCTTC CASSPTANYGYTF
NA NA TRBJ2-7 TRBV29-1 12 TGCAGCGTAGGGGACGGCGACTACGAGCAGTACTTC CSVGDGDYEQYF
NA NA TRBJ1-5 TRBV24-1 14 TGTGCCACCAGCCACGGTAAGTTCGATCAGCCCCAGCATTTT CATSHGKFDQPQHF
NA NA TRBJ1-2 TRBV9 16 TGTGCCAGCAGCGGCGAAGGGGCTGATCCGAACTATGGCTACACCTTC CASSGEGADPNYGYTF
NA NA TRBJ2-5 TRBV9 15 TGTGCCAGCAGCGTAGGAGGATACCTACAAGAGACCCAGTACTTC CASSVGGYLQETQYF
NA NA TRBJ1-5 TRBV6-2/TRBV6-3 15 TGTGCCAGCAGTTATTCCGCGGGGGGCGTTCAGCCCCAGCATTTT CASSYSAGGVQPQHF
NA NA TRBJ1-1 TRBV18 12 TGTGCCAGCTCACCACAGGGGGATGAAGCTTTCTTT CASSPQGDEAFF
TRBD1 once TRBJ2-3 TRBV28 15 TGTGCCAGCAGTTTACCCAGGACAGGGGCAGATACGCAGTATTTT CASSLPRTGADTQYF
TRBD2 NA TRBJ2-1 TRBV5-1 17 TGCGCCAGCAGCTTCCCTGATAGCGGGGGGGCCTCCAATGAGCAGTTCTTC CASSFPDSGGASNEQFF
TRBD1 NA TRBJ1-4 TRBV7-2 15 TGTGCCAGCAGCTCACAGGGGCGGGCTAATGAAAAACTGTTTTTT CASSSQGRANEKLFF
TRBD1 NA TRBJ1-2 TRBV28 16 TGTGCCAGCAGTTTATTAACTACAGGGGGCCACTATGGCTACACCTTC CASSLLTTGGHYGYTF
NA NA TRBJ2-7 TRBV7-9 15 TGTGCCAGCAGCTCCCAAGGGCAGTTCTCCTACGAGCAGTACTTC CASSSQGQFSYEQYF
NA NA TRBJ2-2 TRBV23-1 18 TGCGCCAGCAGTCAAGGGCATGGAGAGAACCTTTACACCGGGGAGCTGTTTTTT CASSQGHGENLYTGELFF
NA NA TRBJ2-5 TRBV3-1/TRBV3-2 15 TGTGCCAGCAGCGAGGCGGTGAGGTGGGAAGAGACCCAGTACTTC CASSEAVRWEETQYF
NA NA TRBJ2-1 TRBV3-1/TRBV3-2 15 TGTGCCAGCAGCCAAATTGGGGGGATCTACAATGAGCAGTTCTTC CASSQIGGIYNEQFF
NA NA TRBJ1-5 TRBV7-8 15 TGTGCCAGCAGCTCTTGGACAGCGGACAATCAGCCCCAGCATTTT CASSSWTADNQPQHF
TRBD2 NA TRBJ2-1 TRBV5-4 16 TGTGCCAGCAGCTACGGACTAGCGGGATCCTACAATGAGCAGTTCTTC CASSYGLAGSYNEQFF
NA NA TRBJ1-1 TRBV19 11 TGTGCCAGTAGTATAGGAGGTCATGCTTTCTTT CASSIGGHAFF
NA NA TRBJ2-3 TRBV24-1 15 TGTGCCACCAGTGATTTTGAGGACAGCACAGATACGCAGTATTTT CATSDFEDSTDTQYF
TRBD1 NA TRBJ2-7 TRBV7-9 14 TGTGCCAGCAGCTCGGGACAGGGGGGCCACGAGCAGTACTTC CASSSGQGGHEQYF
TRBD1 NA TRBJ2-7 TRBV28 16 TGTGCCAGCAGTCCCCTCGGGGGACAGGGAACCTACGAGCAGTACTTC CASSPLGGQGTYEQYF
NA NA TRBJ2-7 TRBV30 14 TGTGCCTGGAGTAGGGGGGACACTTCTTACGAGCAGTACTTC CAWSRGDTSYEQYF
NA NA TRBJ1-5 TRBV30 17 TGTGCCTGGACCGGGACACTGAATAGGGGGGACAATCAGCCCCAGCATTTT CAWTGTLNRGDNQPQHF